This is a list of T cell receptor beta chains from one sample in a study of T cell changes during pregnancy in multiple sclerosis. Clones were read by immunoSEQ multiplex PCR, and TCRdb kept only the in-frame ones, dropping some. This table has around 60,000 clones, 88% appearing once. Sequences were derived from peripheral blood, sampled in the first trimester of pregnancy. The receptors were gathered from a female donor with multiple sclerosis, enrolled in a pregnancy study. The CDR3 runs from the conserved cysteine through the conserved F or W. D genes are given only for firm matches. Only some rows state a clone size, as once, few, many or a class for expanded clones.

TRBV18	NA	NA	TRBJ1-2	TGTGCCAGCTCACCGACAGATAACTATGGCTACACCTTC	CASSPTDNYGYTF
TRBV6-1	NA	NA	TRBJ2-1	TGTGCCAGCAGTGACTATGAGCAGTTCTTC	CASSDYEQFF
TRBV18	NA	NA	TRBJ2-7	TGTGCCAGCTCAACGACAGGTCCCTACGAGCAGTACTTC	CASSTTGPYEQYF
TRBV9	NA	NA	TRBJ1-2	TGTGCCAGCAGCGGGGGACAACCAAGCTATGGCTACACCTTC	CASSGGQPSYGYTF
TRBV7-9	NA	TRBD2	TRBJ2-1	TGTGCCAGCAGTGGACTAGCGGGCGCAAATGAGCAGTTCTTC	CASSGLAGANEQFF
TRBV29-1	NA	NA	TRBJ1-1	TGCAGCGCACAGGGGAACACTGAAGCTTTCTTT	CSAQGNTEAFF
TRBV29-1	NA	NA	TRBJ2-1	TGCAGCGTTGAGTGGAGGGTGGAGCAGTTCTTC	CSVEWRVEQFF
TRBV19	NA	NA	TRBJ1-2	TGTGCCAGTAGTATAGCCACAGGAGCTGGCTACACCTTC	CASSIATGAGYTF
TRBV7-3	NA	NA	TRBJ1-1	TGTGCCAGCAGCTTAACTGGGCCCGAAAGTGAAGCTTTCTTT	CASSLTGPESEAFF
TRBV5-1	few	NA	TRBJ2-5	TGCGCCAGCAGTCCCGGGGAGACCCAGTACTTC	CASSPGETQYF
TRBV5-4	NA	NA	TRBJ2-7	TGTGCCAGCAGCTTGTCCGGCGCCAGAGGGTCCTACGAGCAGTACTTC	CASSLSGARGSYEQYF